These 16 T cell receptor beta chains share one sample of origin, sequenced in a study of T-cell reconstitution after alpha-beta-depleted transplantation in children. The authors prepared the TCRbeta library with unique molecular identifiers. TCRdb re-called the PCR reads through MiXCR, storing one row per CDR3 protein. This table holds roughly 82,000 distinct CDR3 sequences, 13% to 15% found once. This sample comprised PBMCs, mostly from graft donor cells, obtained 180 days after TCRalphabeta/CD19-depleted stem cell transplant. These TCRs come from a male patient between 2 and 9 years old who had a stem cell transplant for acute lymphoblastic leukemia, so the T cells may come from the graft donor.

The J gene is TRBJ2-5, the V gene TRBV7-2, with a tentative D call TRBD2 (7 bases). The CDR3 runs 14 residues. The germline CDR1 and CDR2 sequences are SGHTA and FQGNSA. V gave up 7 bases and J gave up 5 bases, with 17 bases separating them. The CDR3 reads CASKLAGAAETQYF. CDR3 sequence (DNA): TGTGCCAGCAAATTGGCGGGGGCCGCGGAGACCCAGTACTTC.

V is TRBV20-1 and J is TRBJ1-3; D unclear. Germline CDR1 and CDR2: DFQATT and SNEGSKA (reference sequence). The V end was cut by 3 bases, the J end by 0 bases, with 15 bases between. The CDR3 is 16 amino acids. The CDR3 loop is CSASTIQLYSGNTIYF. For the CDR3, the DNA is TGCAGTGCTAGTACTATACAGCTGTACTCTGGAAACACCATATATTTT.

V and J are TRBV28 and TRBJ1-3; perhaps TRBD1 as D (5 bases). V was shortened by 3 bases and J by 0 bases, with 18 bases between the two germline ends. The germline V gene has CDR1 MDHEN and CDR2 SYDVKM. CDR3 length: 18 residues. Here the CDR3 DNA reads TGTGCCAGCAGTTTCCGGGGCAGCTTTACTCCCTCTGGAAACACCATATATTTT. Its translation is CASSFRGSFTPSGNTIYF.

The chain recombines TRBV9 with TRBJ1-2; tentatively, D is TRBD1 (5 bases). Trimming took off 3 bases at V and 0 bases at J, with 15 bases between the two ends. The CDR3 length is 16 residues. The germline V gene encodes CDR1 SGDLS and CDR2 YYNGEE. CDR3 residues: CASSGFRGLSNYGYTF. The CDR3 bases are TGTGCCAGCAGCGGTTTCCGGGGACTGTCTAACTATGGCTACACCTTC. Full variable domain (outside the CDR3, taken from reference TRBV9 and TRBJ1-2): DSGVTQTPKHLITATGQRVTLRCSPRSGDLSVYWYQQSLDQGLQFLIQYYNGEERAKGNILERFSAQQFPDLHSELNLSSLELGDSALYFCASSGFRGLSNYGYTFGSGTRLTVV.

This clonotype was detected only a few times. This rearrangement joins TRBV10-3 to TRBJ2-7; 7 bases fit TRBD1. J gave up 1 base and V 0 bases, and 6 bases lay outside the gene matches. Germline V gene lookup returns CDR1 ENHRY and CDR2 SYGVKD. This CDR3 region has 16 residues. CDR3 nucleotide sequence: TGTGCCATCAGTGAGTCGACAGGGCAGGGGTCCTACGAGCAGTACTTC. Amino acid sequence: CAISESTGQGSYEQYF.

This clonotype was seen many times. The chain links TRBV7-2 to TRBJ2-2; 8 positions match TRBD1. With 3 bases clipped from V and 10 bases from J, the junction kept 16 bases outside the gene matches. From germline, CDR1 is SGHTA and CDR2 FQGNSA. The CDR3 length is 17 residues. CDR3 protein: CASSLGPGTGPAEELFF. The CDR3 nucleotides are TGTGCCAGCAGCTTGGGGCCCGGGACAGGCCCTGCCGAGGAGCTGTTTTTT. The whole variable domain, remainder taken from reference TRBV7-2 and TRBJ2-2, is GAGVSQSPSNKVTEKGKDVELRCDPISGHTALYWYRQSLGQGLEFLIYFQGNSAPDKSGLPSDRFSAERTGGSVSTLTIQRTQQEDSAVYLCASSLGPGTGPAEELFFGEGSRLTVL.

This chain uses TRBV2 with TRBJ2-1, with 9 positions matching TRBD1. Germline V lookup: CDR1 SNHLY, CDR2 FYNNEI. The trim removed 5 bases at V and 8 bases at J, leaving 4 bases unmatched. The CDR3 sequence is 13 residues long. In nucleotides, the CDR3 is TGTGCCAGCAGTTCGGACAGGGGTGATGAGCAGTTCTTC. Residues: CASSSDRGDEQFF.

This clonotype has a count of ten or more. The V call is TRBV20-1, the J call TRBJ2-5; D ambiguous. Germline lookup yields CDR1 DFQATT and CDR2 SNEGSKA (reference sequence). This CDR3 has 16 residues. The ends were cut back, 0 bases at V and 0 bases at J, with 14 bases in the middle. CDR3 amino acids: CSAREATDLYQETQYF. The CDR3 DNA reads TGCAGTGCTAGAGAAGCTACAGATCTGTACCAAGAGACCCAGTACTTC.

This clonotype appeared a few times. The chain is built from TRBV10-3 and TRBJ1-5; tentative D call: TRBD1 (5 bases). This CDR3 region has 15 residues. Per the germline V gene, CDR1 is ENHRY and CDR2 is SYGVKD. With 6 bases removed from V and 2 bases from J, the gap between germline ends came to 14 bases. In nucleotides, the CDR3 is TGTGCCATCAGCGTATCCAGACAGCGCAATCAGCCCCAGCATTTT. Translation gives CAISVSRQRNQPQHF.

There are many counts of this clonotype. The V and J genes are TRBV20-1 and TRBJ2-7, with a tentative D call TRBD1 (6 bases). CDR1 and CDR2 (germline): DFQATT, SNEGSKA (reference sequence). This CDR3 is built from 13 residues. V was pared by 4 bases and J by 3 bases, with 13 bases between. The CDR3 coding sequence is TGCAGTGCTAAACAGGGTTCGGGCTACGAGCAGTACTTC. The encoded protein is CSAKQGSGYEQYF.

The V gene is TRBV29-1, the J gene TRBJ2-1; no clear D gene. Trimming removed 0 bases at V and 8 bases at J, with 8 bases between. This CDR3 is built from 12 residues. The germline V gene has CDR1 SQVTM and CDR2 ANQGSEA. The CDR3 DNA reads as TGCAGCGTTGAAGATCTTCCGTATGAGCAGTTCTTC. It is translated as CSVEDLPYEQFF.

This clonotype was picked up many times. V gene TRBV7-6 combines with J gene TRBJ2-4, with 13 nucleotides matching TRBD2. The CDR3 covers 15 residues. J gave up 9 bases and V 3 bases, and 5 bases lay outside the gene matches. Germline-derived CDR1 and CDR2 are SGHVS and FNYEAQ. DNA of the CDR3: TGTGCCAGCAGCTTCACTAGCGGGGGGGCCGGCATTCAGTACTTC. Its protein is CASSFTSGGAGIQYF.

J is TRBJ2-2 and V is TRBV6-1; D uncertain. The ends were cut back, 6 bases at V and 3 bases at J, with 11 bases in the middle. The CDR3 loop spans 14 amino acids. Germline V gives CDR1 MNHNS, CDR2 SASEGT. The CDR3 reads CASSPRAYTGELFF. The CDR3 region has the DNA TGTGCCAGCAGCCCCCGGGCGTACACCGGGGAGCTGTTTTTT.

This clonotype was seen a few times. The J gene is TRBJ2-3, the V gene TRBV5-6, with D tentatively TRBD2 (5 bases). The CDR3 sequence is 15 residues long. Germline CDR1 SGHDT, CDR2 YYEEEE. Trimming shortened V by 6 bases and J by 0 bases, and 14 bases separated the two germline ends. CDR3 coding DNA: TGTGCCAGCACTTGGACTCCCTCTAGCACAGATACGCAGTATTTT. Encoded protein: CASTWTPSSTDTQYF.

This clonotype turned up a few times. This chain connects TRBV7-6 to TRBJ2-7, with D possibly matching TRBD2 (5 bases). V gave up 2 bases and J gave up 5 bases, with 13 bases separating them. CDR3 length: 14 amino acids. Germline V gene lookup returns CDR1 SGHVS and CDR2 FNYEAQ. DNA of the CDR3: TGTGCCAGCAGCTTAATTCTAGCCGGGCACGAGCAGTACTTC. Its translation: CASSLILAGHEQYF.

This clonotype has just a few counts. The chain carries TRBV20-1 and TRBJ2-5; D ambiguous. In germline, CDR1 is DFQATT, CDR2 SNEGSKA (reference sequence). This CDR3 region has 11 residues. The V end was cut by 6 bases, the J end by 5 bases, with 10 bases between. The CDR3 nucleotides are TGCAGTGCCGAAAGCGATGAGACCCAGTACTTC. As protein: CSAESDETQYF.